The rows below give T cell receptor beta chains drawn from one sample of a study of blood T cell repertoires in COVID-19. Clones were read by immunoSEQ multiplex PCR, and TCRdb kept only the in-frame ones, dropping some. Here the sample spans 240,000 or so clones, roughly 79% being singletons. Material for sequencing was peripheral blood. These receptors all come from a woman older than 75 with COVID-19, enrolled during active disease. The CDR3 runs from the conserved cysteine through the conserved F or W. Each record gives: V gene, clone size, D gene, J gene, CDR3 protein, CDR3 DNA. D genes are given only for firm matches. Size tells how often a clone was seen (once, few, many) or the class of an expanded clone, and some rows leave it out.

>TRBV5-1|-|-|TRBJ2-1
CASNILSSYNEQFF
TGCGCCAGCAACATCTTAAGCTCCTACAATGAGCAGTTCTTC
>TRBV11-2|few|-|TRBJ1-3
CASSLYSRHSGNTIYF
TGTGCCAGCAGCTTATACTCCCGCCACTCTGGAAACACCATATATTTT
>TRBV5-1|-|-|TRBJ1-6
CASSLGQGNSPLHF
TGCGCCAGCAGCTTGGGCCAGGGAAACTCACCCCTCCACTTT
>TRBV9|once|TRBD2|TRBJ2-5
CASSDGTSGGAGETQYF
TGTGCCAGCAGCGACGGGACTAGCGGGGGGGCCGGGGAGACCCAGTACTTC
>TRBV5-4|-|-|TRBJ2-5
CASSPWGEETQYF
TGTGCCAGCAGCCCTTGGGGGGAAGAGACCCAGTACTTC
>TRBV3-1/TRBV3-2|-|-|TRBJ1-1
CASSQGQVTTEAFF
TGTGCCAGCAGCCAAGGACAGGTAACCACTGAAGCTTTCTTT
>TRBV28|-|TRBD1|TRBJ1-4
CASSFSTGLNEKLFF
TGTGCCAGCAGTTTCTCGACAGGGCTAAATGAAAAACTGTTTTTT
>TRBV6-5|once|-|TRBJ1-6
CASSRLTNSPLHF
TGTGCCAGCAGCAGACTCACGAATTCACCCCTCCACTTT
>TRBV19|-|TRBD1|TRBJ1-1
CASEGFYTGGKVTEAFF
TGTGCCAGTGAGGGCTTTTATACAGGGGGGAAAGTCACTGAAGCTTTCTTT
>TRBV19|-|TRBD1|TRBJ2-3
CASSTPGQGTDTQYF
TGTGCCAGTAGCACGCCGGGACAGGGTACCGATACGCAGTATTTT
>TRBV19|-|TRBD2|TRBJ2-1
CASSINSGSGNEQFF
TGTGCCAGTAGTATAAATAGCGGGAGTGGTAATGAGCAGTTCTTC
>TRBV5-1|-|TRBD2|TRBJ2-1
CASSLTASGGYNEQFF
TGCGCCAGCAGCTTGACGGCTAGCGGTGGCTACAATGAGCAGTTCTTC
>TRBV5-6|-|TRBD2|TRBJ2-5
CASSLLGRGETQYF
TGTGCCAGCAGCTTGTTAGGGAGGGGAGAGACCCAGTACTTC
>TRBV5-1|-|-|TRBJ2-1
CASSLAINEQFF
TGCGCCAGCAGCTTGGCCATCAATGAGCAGTTCTTC
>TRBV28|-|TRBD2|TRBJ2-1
CASSSPSGDSYNEQFF
TGTGCCAGCAGTTCACCTAGCGGGGACTCCTACAATGAGCAGTTCTTC
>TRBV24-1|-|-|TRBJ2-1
CATSDPTQGGDEQFF
TGTGCCACCAGTGACCCAACGCAGGGGGGCGATGAGCAGTTCTTC
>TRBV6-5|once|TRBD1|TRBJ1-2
CASSNSDRVYGYTF
TGTGCCAGCAGCAATTCGGACAGGGTCTATGGCTACACCTTC
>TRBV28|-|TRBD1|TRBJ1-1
CASGSTGVSTEAFF
TGTGCCAGCGGGAGCACAGGGGTTTCCACTGAAGCTTTCTTT
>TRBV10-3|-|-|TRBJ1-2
CASRRDNWGYTF
TGTGCCTCCAGGAGGGATAATTGGGGCTACACCTTC
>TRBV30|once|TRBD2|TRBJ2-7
CAWAGASGASYEQYF
TGTGCCTGGGCGGGGGCTAGCGGGGCCTCCTACGAGCAGTACTTC
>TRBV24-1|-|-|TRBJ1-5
CATRGTGSNQPQHF
TGTGCCACCCGCGGGACGGGCAGCAATCAGCCCCAGCATTTT
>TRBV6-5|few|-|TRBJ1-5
CASSSPSRGGQGPQHF
TGTGCCAGCAGTTCTCCTTCCCGCGGGGGCCAGGGGCCCCAGCATTTT
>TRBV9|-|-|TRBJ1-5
CASSVSGHINQPQHF
TGTGCCAGCAGCGTCTCGGGACATATCAATCAGCCCCAGCATTTT
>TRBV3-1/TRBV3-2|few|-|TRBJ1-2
CASSQAVGTQGNYGYTF
TGTGCCAGCAGCCAAGCTGTCGGGACTCAAGGAAACTATGGCTACACCTTC
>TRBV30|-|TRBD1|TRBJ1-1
CAWDVQGVRAFF
TGTGCCTGGGACGTACAGGGGGTGAGGGCTTTCTTT
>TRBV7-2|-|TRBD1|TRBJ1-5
CASSAQGGSNQPQHF
TGTGCCAGCAGCGCACAGGGGGGGAGCAATCAGCCCCAGCATTTT
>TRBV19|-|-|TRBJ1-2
CASSIAPGRGYTF
TGTGCCAGTAGTATCGCCCCAGGGCGTGGCTACACCTTC
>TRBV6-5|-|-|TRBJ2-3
CASSTPRDSLDTQYF
TGTGCCAGCAGTACTCCCCGGGACTCTCTAGATACGCAGTATTTT
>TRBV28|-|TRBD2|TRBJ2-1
CASSRTGTSRDNEQFF
TGTGCCAGCAGTCGCACCGGGACTAGCAGGGACAATGAGCAGTTCTTC
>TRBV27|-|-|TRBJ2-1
CASRTGSATTYNEQFF
TGTGCCAGCAGGACAGGCTCGGCTACGACCTACAATGAGCAGTTCTTC
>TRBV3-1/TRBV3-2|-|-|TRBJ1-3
CASSHRGSGNTIYF
TGTGCCAGCAGCCATAGAGGGTCTGGAAACACCATATATTTT
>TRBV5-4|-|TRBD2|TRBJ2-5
CASINRRGDQETQYF
TGTGCCAGCATCAATCGTCGGGGGGATCAAGAGACCCAGTACTTC
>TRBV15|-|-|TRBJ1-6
CATSREGGGAPLHF
TGTGCCACCAGCAGAGAGGGCGGAGGGGCACCCCTCCACTTT
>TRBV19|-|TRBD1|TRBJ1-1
CASSMGQGSEAFF
TGTGCCAGTAGTATGGGACAGGGTTCTGAAGCTTTCTTT
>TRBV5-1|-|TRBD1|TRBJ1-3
CASSSGQGASNTIYF
TGCGCCAGCAGCTCGGGACAGGGGGCTTCTAACACCATATATTTT
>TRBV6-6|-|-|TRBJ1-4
CASSNRQFGNEKLFF
TGTGCCAGCAGTAATCGACAGTTCGGTAATGAAAAACTGTTTTTT
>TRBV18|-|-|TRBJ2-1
CASSPPRGSSYNEQFF
TGTGCCAGCTCACCACCCCGAGGTAGCTCCTACAATGAGCAGTTCTTC
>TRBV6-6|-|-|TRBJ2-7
CASSYTEGRFNEQYF
TGTGCCAGCAGTTATACCGAGGGTAGGTTTAACGAGCAGTACTTC
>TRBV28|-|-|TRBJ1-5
CASSLTGNQPQHF
TGTGCCAGCAGTTTAACCGGGAATCAGCCCCAGCATTTT
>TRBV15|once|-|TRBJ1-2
CATSRARNYGYTF
TGTGCCACCAGCAGAGCCAGAAACTATGGCTACACCTTC